The rows below give T cell receptor beta chains drawn from one sample of a study of blood T cell repertoires in COVID-19. The data were produced by immunoSEQ multiplex PCR, yet TCRdb's version contains in-frame clones alone and is incomplete. The data contain fewer than 350,000 clones, about 76% of them singletons. Sequencing was performed on peripheral blood. These receptors all come from a woman aged 55-69 years with active or convalescent COVID-19. CDR3s include the opening cysteine and the closing phenylalanine or tryptophan. A D gene is named only where the DNA matches it firmly. The size field is filled for only some rows; it gives once, few, many or a size class.

NA TRBJ1-2 13 TRBV10-3 TRBD1 TGTGCCATCAGTGACGACAGGGCGGGAGGCTACACCTTC CAISDDRAGGYTF
NA TRBJ2-3 17 TRBV18 NA TGTGCCAGCTCACCAAGGCCTCGGGGGGCCGGCACAGATACGCAGTATTTT CASSPRPRGAGTDTQYF
NA TRBJ2-5 14 TRBV5-1 TRBD2 TGCGCCAGCAGCTTACTAGCGGGGGACGAGACCCAGTACTTC CASSLLAGDETQYF
few TRBJ1-2 15 TRBV5-1 TRBD1 TGCGCCAGCAGCTTGGGACCTGGAGGGGGCAAGGGCTACACCTTC CASSLGPGGGKGYTF
NA TRBJ2-1 13 TRBV4-2 NA TGTGCCAGCAGCCAAATGTACGGCAATGAGCAGTTCTTC CASSQMYGNEQFF
NA TRBJ2-1 11 TRBV7-9 TRBD2 TGTGCCAGCAGTTGGGGAGGGGAGCAGTTCTTC CASSWGGEQFF
few TRBJ1-4 15 TRBV5-6 NA TGTGCCAGCAGCTCACTAAGACGACAGTACGAAAAACTGTTTTTT CASSSLRRQYEKLFF
NA TRBJ1-3 16 TRBV5-6 NA TGTGCCAGCAGCCCCTTAGACGGGAGCTCTGGAAACACCATATATTTT CASSPLDGSSGNTIYF
NA TRBJ1-1 13 TRBV30 TRBD1 TGTGCCTGGAGTGCGCAGGGGGTTTTCCGAGCTTTCTTT CAWSAQGVFRAFF
NA TRBJ1-1 15 TRBV6-4 NA TGTGCCAGCAGTGACTCGATTGGGGGAGGGACTGAAGCTTTCTTT CASSDSIGGGTEAFF
NA TRBJ2-5 14 TRBV5-1 TRBD1 TGCGCCAGCAGCTTGGCGGACAGGGGAAGGACCCAGTACTTC CASSLADRGRTQYF
NA TRBJ1-2 13 TRBV12-3/TRBV12-4 TRBD1 TGTGCCAGCAGTCAGACAGGGGTGGAAGGCTACACCTTC CASSQTGVEGYTF
NA TRBJ2-7 15 TRBV4-3 TRBD2 TGCGCCAGCAGCCAAGGGACTAGTGGGCTCTCCGAGCAGTACTTC CASSQGTSGLSEQYF
NA TRBJ2-3 16 TRBV7-9 NA TGTGCCAGCAGCTTAGTTTCGTCCGGGGGTGCAGATACGCAGTATTTT CASSLVSSGGADTQYF
NA TRBJ2-5 15 TRBV3-1/TRBV3-2 NA TGTGCCAGCAGCCAATCGGGGTCCGGGCGAGAGACCCAGTACTTC CASSQSGSGRETQYF
NA TRBJ2-7 16 TRBV7-2 TRBD2 TGTGCCAGCAGCTTAGGACTAGCGGGGGCCGGCTACGAGCAGTACTTC CASSLGLAGAGYEQYF
NA TRBJ1-2 17 TRBV18 TRBD1 TGTGCCAGCTCACCAGGGACAGGGGCCCTTAGGGGCTATGGCTACACCTTC CASSPGTGALRGYGYTF
NA TRBJ1-1 13 TRBV11-2 NA TGTGCCAGCAGCTCACGACAGAACACTGAAGCTTTCTTT CASSSRQNTEAFF
NA TRBJ2-1 12 TRBV7-9 NA TGTGCCAGCAGCTTGGGCGGGGATGAGCAGTTCTTC CASSLGGDEQFF
NA TRBJ2-3 22 TRBV4-3 TRBD2 TGCGCCAGCAGCCAAGATGGTAGCCCCCCCCACCGACTAGCGGGGTCCACAGATACGCAGTATTTT CASSQDGSPPHRLAGSTDTQYF
NA TRBJ2-2 14 TRBV5-5 NA TGTGCCAGCAGCTTGGGACAGGCAAGGCGGGAGCTGTTTTTT CASSLGQARRELFF
NA TRBJ2-4 14 TRBV11-2 TRBD1 TGTGCCAGCAGGAAAGGGGGCGTCCTCACCATTCAGTACTTC CASRKGGVLTIQYF
NA TRBJ2-1 14 TRBV10-1 TRBD1 TGCGCCAGCAGTTTGACAGGGGATTACAATGAGCAGTTCTTC CASSLTGDYNEQFF
NA TRBJ2-3 16 TRBV7-2 NA TGTGCCAGCAGCTTAGGGCCCCTAGCGAAGGCAGATACGCAGTATTTT CASSLGPLAKADTQYF
NA TRBJ2-1 16 TRBV7-3 TRBD1 TGTGCCAGCAGCCTTACCGGGACAGTTGCCTACAATGAGCAGTTCTTC CASSLTGTVAYNEQFF
NA TRBJ1-5 15 TRBV7-2 TRBD1 TGTGCCAGCAGCCCACGGACAGGGGGGGATCAGCCCCAGCATTTT CASSPRTGGDQPQHF
few TRBJ1-2 14 TRBV29-1 TRBD1 TGCAGCGTTGGAGGGGACAGGTTCCCAGGGGGCTACACCTTC CSVGGDRFPGGYTF
NA TRBJ2-3 16 TRBV5-4 TRBD2 TGTGCCAGCACCCGCGAGGCGGGGGGGATCACAGATACGCAGTATTTT CASTREAGGITDTQYF
NA TRBJ1-5 15 TRBV7-2 TRBD1 TGTGCCAGCAGCTTTCGACAGGGGGGCGATCAGCCCCAGCATTTT CASSFRQGGDQPQHF
NA TRBJ1-3 15 TRBV4-2 NA TGTGCCAGCAGCCAAGTCGGAGGCGGAATAAACACCATATATTTT CASSQVGGGINTIYF
NA TRBJ1-5 17 TRBV5-6 TRBD1 TGTGCCAGCAGCTTGCTGTCAGGGGGAGTTAGCAATCAGCCCCAGCATTTT CASSLLSGGVSNQPQHF
NA TRBJ2-5 17 TRBV4-3 TRBD2 TGCGCCAGCAGCCAAGGCCCAGCGGGGGGGTCAGGGGAGACCCAGTACTTC CASSQGPAGGSGETQYF
NA TRBJ2-1 12 TRBV19 TRBD1 TGTGCCAGTAGTAGGGACAGCCTCATTCAGTTCTTC CASSRDSLIQFF
NA TRBJ1-4 16 TRBV5-6 NA TGTGCCAGCAGCGTAGGCTGGACAGCTAAGAATGAAAAACTGTTTTTT CASSVGWTAKNEKLFF
NA TRBJ2-5 13 TRBV18 NA TGTGCCAGCTCACCCGAGCTACAAGAGACCCAGTACTTC CASSPELQETQYF
NA TRBJ1-2 13 TRBV6-2/TRBV6-3 TRBD1 TGTGCCAGCAGTTACTCTCGGACAGGGAGCTACACCTTC CASSYSRTGSYTF
NA TRBJ1-1 15 TRBV6-2/TRBV6-3 NA TGTGCCAGCAGTCCCTTTCAGGGATTGAACACTGAAGCTTTCTTT CASSPFQGLNTEAFF
NA TRBJ1-5 13 TRBV11-2 NA TGTGCCAGCAGCTTATCTCGGGATCAGCCCCAGCATTTT CASSLSRDQPQHF
NA TRBJ1-1 19 TRBV30 NA TGTGCCTGGAGTGCCAAGGGGACAACTCACCCTGCGGAGAACACTGAAGCTTTCTTT CAWSAKGTTHPAENTEAFF
few TRBJ1-4 16 TRBV6-4 NA TGTGCCAGCAGTAGAATCGTAGAGGGAAGTATTGAAAAACTGTTTTTT CASSRIVEGSIEKLFF
NA TRBJ1-2 11 TRBV2 NA TGTGCCAGCAGGACTGGCTATGGCTACACCTTC CASRTGYGYTF
few TRBJ1-3 17 TRBV5-1 TRBD1 TGCGCCAGCAGCTTGAGCTGGACAGGCCCCTCTGGAAACACCATATATTTT CASSLSWTGPSGNTIYF
once TRBJ1-6 16 TRBV19 TRBD1 TGTGCCAGTAGTATACTCCCCGGACAGGCGGATTCACCCCTCCACTTT CASSILPGQADSPLHF
NA TRBJ1-4 15 TRBV5-1 NA TGCGCCAGCAGCTTCTTCCAGGGCAATCGGGAAAAACTGTTTTTT CASSFFQGNREKLFF
NA TRBJ2-7 14 TRBV20-1 NA TGCAGTGCTAGTCACTTAGCTCTCTCCTACGAGCAGTACTTC CSASHLALSYEQYF
NA TRBJ1-2 17 TRBV11-2 TRBD1 TGTGCCAGCAGCTTAGTCCCCCGCGGACAGGGAAACTATGGCTACACCTTC CASSLVPRGQGNYGYTF
NA TRBJ2-3 17 TRBV7-6 NA TGTGCCAGCAGCTTAATAGGAGGGGCTGCTCGCACAGATACGCAGTATTTT CASSLIGGAARTDTQYF
few TRBJ1-2 17 TRBV27 NA TGTGCCAGCAGTTTATCGTTTAGATCGGGAGGATTCGATGGCTACACCTTC CASSLSFRSGGFDGYTF
NA TRBJ2-2 18 TRBV19 TRBD2 TGTGCCAGTACCAGGACGGGACTAGCGGTCGCGAACACCGGGGAGCTGTTTTTT CASTRTGLAVANTGELFF
NA TRBJ1-2 14 TRBV4-3 TRBD1 TGCGCCAGCAGCTCTACAGGGGTGGACTATGGCTACACCTTC CASSSTGVDYGYTF
few TRBJ1-1 19 TRBV6-6 TRBD1 TGTGCCAGCAGCTTAAAACCTTCATACCGGGACAGTCCCAACACTGAAGCTTTCTTT CASSLKPSYRDSPNTEAFF
NA TRBJ1-1 13 TRBV6-5 NA TGTGCCAGCAGTTGGACAGCGCTTTCTGAAGCTTTCTTT CASSWTALSEAFF
NA TRBJ2-3 16 TRBV6-1 TRBD2 TGTGCCAGCAGTGAAGGCCTAGCGGGCATGACAGATACGCAGTATTTT CASSEGLAGMTDTQYF
NA TRBJ1-5 14 TRBV19 NA TGTGCCAGTAGTATTCTAGAGATCAATCAGCCCCAGCATTTT CASSILEINQPQHF
NA TRBJ2-7 16 TRBV25-1 NA TGTGCCAGCAGTATTTTACGACAGGACCTCACCTACGAGCAGTACTTC CASSILRQDLTYEQYF
once TRBJ2-7 14 TRBV7-2 NA TGTGCCAGCAGCTTAAGTGGCGGAGCCTACGAGCAGTACTTC CASSLSGGAYEQYF